This TCR beta chain was observed in a study of OX40 agonist ivuxolimab in advanced cancers. Study-level information: Participants averaged roughly 57 years of age (range roughly 23 to 85) and were around 85% male.

CDR3 length: 16 residues. Trimming removed 5 bases at V and 5 bases at J, with 17 bases between. Germline CDR1 is SGHNT and CDR2 is YYREEE (reference sequence). TCRdb keeps only in-frame clones here, not all; method: immunoSEQ multiplex PCR. The data show tens of thousands of clones, roughly 88% seen once. Overall study findings and caveats: At doses 0.1 to 3.0 mg/kg, CD4+ and CD8+ clones expanded.

The sample holds a few counts of this clone. The antigen is undetermined. Sample: CD4+ or CD8+ T cells sorted from blood, taken in a trial of the OX40 agonist ivuxolimab. The chain couples TRBV5-4 to TRBJ1-6; a possible D gene is TRBD1 (6 bases). The receptor's source is an adult with an advanced solid tumor such as melanoma, head and neck, liver or kidney cancer. The CDR3 sequence: CASSYNRVSDNSPLHF. The CDR3 nucleotides read TGTGCCAGCAGTTACAACAGGGTATCGGATAATTCACCCCTCCACTTT.